Listed here are 21 T cell receptor beta chains from one sample, sequenced in a study of OX40 agonist ivuxolimab in advanced cancers. Assay: immunoSEQ multiplex PCR; the TCRdb copy retains only in-frame clones and omits some. Of approximately 20,000 clones listed, around 82% are singletons. Sequenced here: CD4+ or CD8+ T cells sorted from blood, sampled in a trial of the OX40 agonist ivuxolimab. These TCRs come from an adult with an advanced solid tumor such as melanoma, head and neck, liver or kidney cancer.

V is TRBV11-2 and J is TRBJ2-4, with a possible D match to TRBD1 (6 bases). The CDR3 runs 14 residues. CDR1 is SGHAT and CDR2 is FQNNGV in the germline V gene. Trimming removed 0 bases at V and 5 bases at J, with 8 bases between. The CDR3 reads CASSLEGAENIQYF. CDR3 nucleotides: TGTGCCAGCAGCTTAGAGGGGGCAGAAAACATTCAGTACTTC. The full variable domain, with the rest looked up from reference TRBV11-2 and TRBJ2-4, is EAGVAQSPRYKIIEKRQSVAFWCNPISGHATLYWYQQILGQGPKLLIQFQNNGVVDDSQLPKDRFSAERLKGVDSTLKIQPAKLEDSAVYLCASSLEGAENIQYFGAGTRLSVL.

The chain is built from TRBV25-1 and TRBJ2-2; 9 bases are a match to TRBD1. Trimming cost V 6 bases and J 7 bases; bases outside gene matches: 12. The CDR3 runs 16 residues. Germline loops: CDR1 MGHDK, CDR2 SYGVNS. CDR3 amino acids: CASRRGQGSQDGELFF. Written as DNA, the CDR3 is TGTGCCAGCAGGAGGGGACAGGGAAGTCAGGACGGGGAGCTGTTTTTT.

This chain connects TRBV7-2 to TRBJ2-4; D gene ambiguous. The CDR3 spans 12 residues. The germline V and J ends were trimmed by 5 bases and 6 bases, with 8 bases remaining between them. Germline CDR1 reads SGHTA; CDR2 reads FQGNSA. The CDR3 loop reads CASSQMGNIQYF. The CDR3 bases are TGTGCCAGCAGCCAAATGGGAAACATTCAGTACTTC. The variable domain in full, completed from reference TRBV7-2 and TRBJ2-4, reads GAGVSQSPSNKVTEKGKDVELRCDPISGHTALYWYRQSLGQGLEFLIYFQGNSAPDKSGLPSDRFSAERTGGSVSTLTIQRTQQEDSAVYLCASSQMGNIQYFGAGTRLSVL.

V and J are TRBV4-2 and TRBJ2-5; weak D call: TRBD2 (7 bases). Trimming took 0 bases from V and 4 from J, leaving 15 bases between them. This CDR3 comprises 16 residues. Germline V gene lookup returns CDR1 LGHNA and CDR2 YNFKEQ. CDR3 DNA sequence: TGTGCCAGCAGCCAAGATTTGGAGGGGGGGCGAGAGACCCAGTACTTC. It is translated as CASSQDLEGGRETQYF.

The rearrangement links TRBV7-6 to TRBJ2-7, with TRBD2 identical over 7 bases. The J segment lost 7 bases and the V segment lost 5 bases, leaving 2 bases of the junction unmatched. The length of the CDR3 is 11 residues. In germline, CDR1 is SGHVS, CDR2 FNYEAQ. CDR3 region: CASSAGGEQYF. The CDR3 DNA reads TGTGCCAGCAGCGCCGGGGGGGAGCAGTACTTC. The full variable domain, its missing parts supplied by reference TRBV7-6 and TRBJ2-7, is GAGVSQSPRYKVTKRGQDVALRCDPISGHVSLYWYRQALGQGPEFLTYFNYEAQQDKSGLPNDRFSAERPEGSISTLTIQRTEQRDSAMYRCASSAGGEQYFGPGTRLTVT.

The chain recombines TRBV6-5 with TRBJ2-7; D is uncertain. Germline V CDR1 and CDR2: MNHEY, SVGAGI. The ends were cut back, 6 bases at V and 3 bases at J, with 12 bases in the middle. This CDR3 contains 13 residues. The CDR3 here is CASSQSSRYEQYF. CDR3 nucleotide sequence: TGTGCCAGCAGCCAGAGTTCTCGCTACGAGCAGTACTTC.

J is TRBJ2-5 and V is TRBV19; 8 nucleotides align to TRBD1. Germline V gene lookup returns CDR1 LNHDA and CDR2 SQIVND (reference sequence). The CDR3 loop spans 14 amino acids. Unmatched junction bases numbered 2, after V lost 3 bases and J lost 2 bases. The CDR3 reads CASSMRTGQETQYF. CDR3 nucleotide sequence: TGTGCCAGTAGTATGAGGACAGGGCAAGAGACCCAGTACTTC.

This clone was recorded only once. CDR3 DNA: TGTGCCAGCAGGGCCGGGACAGGAAGGACTGAAGCTTTCTTT. Translated: CASRAGTGRTEAFF. The chain employs TRBV6-5 and TRBJ1-1; 8 bases align to TRBD1. The CDR3 runs to 14 residues. Trimming took 6 bases from V and 5 from J; bases not matched to a gene: 8. Looked up from germline, CDR1 is MNHEY and CDR2 is SVGAGI.

The chain carries TRBV16 and TRBJ1-5; D ambiguous. The V end lost 1 base, the J end lost 11 bases, and 6 bases lay between the germline ends. Germline CDR1 is KGHSY and CDR2 is FQNENV. The length of the CDR3 is 11 residues. CDR3 bases: TGTGCCAGCAGCCAATTTTCAGCCCAGCATTTT. Amino acid sequence: CASSQFSAQHF.

The CDR3 protein is CASREGSTSSGNTIYF. The CDR3, as DNA: TGCGCCAGCAGGGAGGGTTCTACTAGCTCTGGAAACACCATATATTTT. This sequence joins TRBV5-1 and TRBJ1-3, with D unresolved. Trimming stripped 5 bases from V and 0 bases from J, with 15 bases between. The CDR3 contains 16 residues. Germline CDR1 is SGHRS and CDR2 is YFSETQ. Full variable domain (rest looked up from reference TRBV5-1 and TRBJ1-3): KAGVTQTPRYLIKTRGQQVTLSCSPISGHRSVSWYQQTPGQGLQFLFEYFSETQRNKGNFPGRFSGRQFSNSRSEMNVSTLELGDSALYLCASREGSTSSGNTIYFGEGSWLTVV.

The chain combines TRBV5-8 with TRBJ2-3; no definite D call. This CDR3 spans 13 amino acids. Trimming shortened V by 4 bases and J by 4 bases, and 10 bases separated the two germline ends. Per the germline V gene, CDR1 is SGHTS and CDR2 is YDEGEE. The DNA of the CDR3 is TGTGCCAGCAGCCCGCGTGACCCAGATACGCAGTATTTT. Protein product: CASSPRDPDTQYF. Looking up the rest from reference TRBV5-8 and TRBJ2-3 gives the full variable domain: EAGVTQSPTHLIKTRGQQATLRCSPISGHTSVYWYQQALGLGLQFLLWYDEGEERNRGNFPPRFSGRQFPNYSSELNVNALELEDSALYLCASSPRDPDTQYFGPGTRLTVL.

The chain is built from TRBV5-4 and TRBJ1-2; 8 bases line up with TRBD1. The J segment lost 8 bases and the V segment lost 0 bases, leaving 12 bases of the junction unmatched. Per the germline V gene, CDR1 is SGHNT and CDR2 is YYREEE (reference sequence). CDR3 length equals 16 residues. CDR3 DNA: TGTGCCAGCAGCTTGGGCAGGGGGCGCCCAGAGGACGGCTACACCTTC. Its protein product is CASSLGRGRPEDGYTF.

J is TRBJ2-3 and V is TRBV6-6, with D possibly being TRBD2 (7 bases). Germline-derived CDR1 and CDR2 are MNHNY and SVGAGI (reference sequence). The CDR3 loop spans 15 amino acids. Trimming stripped 5 bases from V and 6 bases from J, with 18 bases between. The CDR3 coding sequence is TGTGCCAGCAGTCAAGGATACAGGGAGGGGGATACGCAGTATTTT. Translated, it gives CASSQGYREGDTQYF.

The rearrangement uses TRBV6-4 and TRBJ1-1; D uncertain. The CDR3 is made up of 13 amino acids. Between the trimmed V and J ends, which lost 6 bases and 3 bases, there was a span of 11 bases. Germline V gene data show CDR1 as MRHNA and CDR2 as SNTAGT. The CDR3 nucleotides are TGTGCCAGCAGCGAAACGAGCGACACTGAAGCTTTCTTT. Its protein is CASSETSDTEAFF.

This rearrangement joins TRBV30 to TRBJ1-2; D call uncertain. This CDR3 is 12 amino acids long. Between the trimmed V and J ends, which lost 0 bases and 5 bases, there was a span of 7 bases. Germline V gene data show CDR1 as GTSNPN and CDR2 as SVGIG (reference sequence). The CDR3 reads CAWSVQDYGYTF. The CDR3 bases are TGTGCCTGGAGTGTACAAGATTATGGCTACACCTTC.

The sample holds one count of this clone. This chain joins TRBV14 and TRBJ1-1; D remains unclear. CDR1 is SGHDN, CDR2 FVKESK, per germline. V lost 0 bases and J lost 5, with 16 bases in between. This CDR3 has 16 residues. The CDR3 here is CASSQDLGEGRTEAFF. The CDR3 DNA is TGTGCCAGCAGCCAAGATCTTGGGGAGGGAAGGACTGAAGCTTTCTTT.

This clone occurred once. The chain has TRBV19 and TRBJ1-2; the D gene is possibly TRBD1 (5 bases). The CDR3 covers 17 residues. V lost 0 bases, J lost 4 bases, and 18 bases lay in between. CDR1 and CDR2 from the germline V gene are LNHDA and SQIVND (reference sequence). The CDR3 here is CASSIDLSAGLGYGYTF. CDR3 in DNA: TGTGCCAGTAGTATAGATCTTTCTGCAGGGCTTGGCTATGGCTACACCTTC.

The chain links TRBV4-1 to TRBJ2-3; TRBD2 is a possible D gene (6 bases). Germline loops: CDR1 MGHRA, CDR2 YSYEKL. V was trimmed by 0 bases and J by 7 bases, leaving 20 bases between them. The CDR3 has 17 amino acids. This chain's CDR3 is CASSQEGGPSPRNTQYF. In DNA form, the CDR3 reads TGCGCCAGCAGCCAAGAGGGGGGTCCCTCTCCCCGGAATACGCAGTATTTT.

This clone counts as medium-sized. The rearrangement links TRBV6-5 to TRBJ1-1; D is uncertain. The V gene's germline CDR1 is MNHEY and CDR2 SVGAGI. The germline V and J ends were trimmed by 6 bases and 8 bases, with 16 bases remaining between them. This CDR3 region has 13 residues. CDR3: CASSPEHKNEAFF. For the CDR3, the DNA is TGTGCCAGCAGCCCAGAGCACAAAAACGAAGCTTTCTTT.

The chain couples TRBV7-3 to TRBJ1-1, with no clear D. The CDR3 consists of 13 residues. V was shortened by 2 bases and J by 0 bases, with 4 bases between the two germline ends. The germline CDR1 and CDR2 sequences are SGHTA and FQGTGA. The CDR3 bases are TGTGCCAGCAGCTTATCAATGAACACTGAAGCTTTCTTT. Its translation: CASSLSMNTEAFF.

The chain employs TRBV30 and TRBJ2-7, with 8 bases aligning to TRBD1. Per germline, CDR1 GTSNPN and CDR2 SVGIG (reference sequence). V shed 1 base and J 6 bases; nucleotides not matched to a gene: 2. The CDR3 consists of 12 residues. CDR3 sequence reads: CAWSATGGEQYF. As DNA, the CDR3 is TGTGCCTGGAGTGCCACAGGGGGCGAGCAGTACTTC.